The 26 T cell receptor beta chains in this list originate from one sample, sequenced in a study of a mutant IDH1 vaccine in newly diagnosed glioma. Regarding time point: week 35, safety follow-up. The vaccine gave 300 ug of a 20-mer mutant IDH1 peptide subcutaneously per dose. The assay was immunoSEQ multiplex PCR, and TCRdb's table has in-frame clones only and misses some. The sample lists around 31,000 clones; 81% were seen once. These receptors are not linked to any known antigen. The sequencing here drew on PBMCs, taken from a glioma patient whose treatment included an IDH1 peptide vaccine. These receptors all come from a man aged 30 to 39 with glioma.

This clone showed up just once. This chain joins TRBV6-6 and TRBJ2-5; D might be TRBD1 (6 bases). Germline V gene sequence: CDR1 MNHNY, CDR2 SVGAGI (reference sequence). The CDR3 length is 14 residues. V lost 0 bases, J lost 3 bases, and 8 bases lay in between. CDR3 DNA sequence: TGTGCCAGCAGTTACTCGAACAGGGAAGAGACCCAGTACTTC. Translation gives CASSYSNREETQYF.

This clone has only a few counts. CDR3: CASSWGLAGEQDTQYF. The CDR3 nucleotides are TGCGCCAGCAGCTGGGGACTAGCGGGAGAGCAAGATACGCAGTATTTT. This chain uses TRBV5-1 with TRBJ2-3, with 14 bases lining up with TRBD2. The CDR3 is 16 amino acids. CDR1 is SGHRS, CDR2 YFSETQ, per germline. The ends lost 3 bases at V and 5 bases at J; junction bases unmatched: 5.

The chain joins TRBV21-1 to TRBJ1-5; TRBD1 is the table's D call, not checked against the DNA. TRBV21-1 corresponds to a pseudogene. The CDR3 extends over 14 amino acids. CDR3 coding DNA: TGTGCCAGCAGCAAAGACAGGCCCAATCAGCCCCAGCATTTT. It translates to CASSKDRPNQPQHF.

The rearrangement links TRBV2 to TRBJ2-3, with 9 nucleotides matching TRBD2. The CDR3 is 14 amino acids. Germline V CDR1 and CDR2: SNHLY, FYNNEI. J lost 1 base, V lost 8 bases, and 4 bases had no gene match. CDR3 amino acids: CASLRTSGTDTQYF. The CDR3 nucleotides read TGTGCCAGCCTTCGGACTAGCGGCACAGATACGCAGTATTTT.

The gene calls are TRBV11-1 and TRBJ1-1; no clear D gene. V gave up 1 base and J gave up 5 bases, with 11 bases separating them. Germline loops: CDR1 SGHAT, CDR2 FQDESV (reference sequence). The CDR3 loop spans 14 amino acids. The DNA for the CDR3 is TGTGCCAGCAGCTTAGGGATTGGAGATACTGAAGCTTTCTTT. Protein product: CASSLGIGDTEAFF.

The chain employs TRBV6-5 and TRBJ2-5; unclear D gene. CDR3 length: 11 residues. Germline V gives CDR1 MNHEY, CDR2 SVGAGI. The V gene lost 1 base and the J gene lost 6 bases, with 3 bases spanning the gap. In nucleotides, the CDR3 is TGTGCCAGCAGTTACTTGCAGACCCAGTACTTC. Amino acids: CASSYLQTQYF.

V and J are TRBV7-8 and TRBJ1-1; TRBD1 might be the D (5 bases). This CDR3 comprises 14 residues. CDR1 is SGHVS, CDR2 FQNEAQ, per germline. Trimming removed 0 bases at V and 5 bases at J, with 10 bases between. Written as DNA, the CDR3 is TGTGCCAGCAGCTTAGCAACAGGCAGGACTGAAGCTTTCTTT. As protein: CASSLATGRTEAFF.

The chain carries TRBV9 and TRBJ1-1; the match to TRBD1 covers 9 bases. J was trimmed by 1 base and V by 5 bases; bases with no gene match: 6. The germline V gene encodes CDR1 SGDLS and CDR2 YYNGEE. This CDR3 has 15 residues. The CDR3, as DNA: TGTGCCAGCAGACAGGGGGCGTATGGGAACACTGAAGCTTTCTTT. Its protein is CASRQGAYGNTEAFF.

J is TRBJ1-2 and V is TRBV29-1; D gene unclear. Trimming pared 3 bases from V and 4 bases from J, leaving 9 bases between. CDR1 and CDR2 from the germline V gene are SQVTM and ANQGSEA. This CDR3 comprises 12 residues. The CDR3 here is CSVDWQFYGYTF. CDR3 nucleotide sequence: TGCAGCGTTGACTGGCAGTTCTATGGCTACACCTTC.

J is TRBJ2-7 and V is TRBV5-1, with 9 bases aligning to TRBD1. In germline, CDR1 is SGHRS, CDR2 YFSETQ. The CDR3 totals 13 residues. V lost 8 bases, J lost 1 base, and 4 bases stayed unmatched. The CDR3 DNA is TGCGCCAGTACCGGGACAGGGTCCTACGAGCAGTACTTC. Amino acids: CASTGTGSYEQYF.

V usage is TRBV27 and J usage is TRBJ1-3; D gene ambiguous. From germline, CDR1 is MNHEY and CDR2 SMNVEV (reference sequence). The CDR3 totals 15 residues. Trimming took off 6 bases at V and 4 bases at J, with 16 bases between the two ends. The CDR3: CASSLGYNTGNTIYF. In nucleotides, the CDR3 is TGTGCCAGCAGCTTAGGGTATAATACAGGAAACACCATATATTTT.

V is TRBV2 and J is TRBJ1-5; the D is unclear. This CDR3 contains 12 residues. Germline CDR1 SNHLY, CDR2 FYNNEI. V was shortened by 6 bases and J by 0 bases, with 3 bases between the two germline ends. As DNA, the CDR3 is TGTGCCAGCAGCGATAGCAATCAGCCCCAGCATTTT. It translates to CASSDSNQPQHF.

This chain uses TRBV19 with TRBJ2-3; D not certain. Per germline, CDR1 LNHDA and CDR2 SQIVND (reference sequence). V gave up 1 base and J gave up 1 base, with 6 bases separating them. This CDR3 has 14 amino acids. The CDR3 sequence: CASSIGLGTDTQYF. DNA for the CDR3: TGTGCCAGTAGTATAGGACTCGGCACAGATACGCAGTATTTT.

The rearrangement links TRBV18 to TRBJ1-5; 10 bases match TRBD1. This CDR3 has 15 amino acids. Germline V lookup: CDR1 KGHSH, CDR2 LQKENI. Trimming took 0 bases from V and 5 from J; bases not matched to a gene: 1. The CDR3 coding sequence is TGTGCCAGCTCACCACCCGGGACAGGGGATCAGCCCCAGCATTTT. Translated: CASSPPGTGDQPQHF.

J is TRBJ2-2 and V is TRBV6-4; D gene unclear. Germline V gene sequence: CDR1 MRHNA, CDR2 SNTAGT. V lost 0 bases, J lost 1 base, and 6 bases lay in between. There are 15 residues in the CDR3. In nucleotides, the CDR3 is TGTGCCAGCAGTGACTCTGATGGGAACACCGGGGAGCTGTTTTTT. Amino acid sequence: CASSDSDGNTGELFF.

The gene calls are TRBV6-6 and TRBJ2-1; 9 bases agree with TRBD2. The germline CDR1 and CDR2 sequences are MNHNY and SVGAGI (reference sequence). The CDR3 contains 16 residues. V lost 6 bases, J lost 6 bases, and 12 bases stayed unmatched. The CDR3 protein is CASRPGGSGRGNEQFF. The CDR3 region has the DNA TGTGCCAGCAGACCCGGGGGTAGCGGGAGAGGCAATGAGCAGTTCTTC.

The CDR3 nucleotides are TGCGCCAGCAGCTTGGACGGACAGGGGACTGAAGCTTTCTTT. It codes for CASSLDGQGTEAFF. This chain uses TRBV5-1 with TRBJ1-1; 9 nucleotides agree with TRBD1. After removal of 0 bases from V and 5 bases from J, the junction contained 2 bases not matched to a gene. Germline-derived CDR1 and CDR2 are SGHRS and YFSETQ. The CDR3 runs to 14 residues.

The gene calls are TRBV5-6 and TRBJ2-5; 10 bases are a match to TRBD1. Losses at the gene ends were 4 bases for V and 5 bases for J; bases not matched to a gene: 8. The CDR3 covers 15 residues. Germline CDR1 is SGHDT and CDR2 is YYEEEE. CDR3 loop: CASSNGDRGEETQYF. DNA of the CDR3: TGTGCCAGCAGCAATGGGGACAGGGGCGAGGAGACCCAGTACTTC.

A single count supports this clone. V is TRBV6-6 and J is TRBJ1-5, with D possibly matching TRBD1 (5 bases). This CDR3 is built from 16 residues. Trimming cost V 1 base and J 2 bases, with 12 bases left between them. CDR1 MNHNY and CDR2 SVGAGI come from the germline V gene (reference sequence). The CDR3 nucleotides read TGTGCCAGCAGTTACTGGGGACTCGAGGGCAATCAGCCCCAGCATTTT. The encoded protein is CASSYWGLEGNQPQHF.

The chain uses TRBV25-1 and TRBJ2-2; no firm D call. V lost 5 bases, J lost 0 bases, and 10 bases lay in between. This CDR3 spans 15 amino acids. Germline V gene lookup returns CDR1 MGHDK and CDR2 SYGVNS. The CDR3 region is CASSPRRTNTGELFF. Written as DNA, the CDR3 is TGTGCCAGCAGTCCTCGGAGAACGAACACCGGGGAGCTGTTTTTT.

The rearrangement uses TRBV30 and TRBJ2-2, with D unresolved. The V gene lost 5 bases and the J gene lost 0 bases, with 10 bases spanning the gap. Germline loops: CDR1 GTSNPN, CDR2 SVGIG (reference sequence). This CDR3 spans 14 amino acids. The CDR3 DNA sequence: TGTGCCTGGCGTTCCGCGGCGAACACCGGGGAGCTGTTTTTT. Amino acid sequence: CAWRSAANTGELFF.

This chain uses TRBV7-2 with TRBJ2-4, with D unclear. The V gene lost 5 bases and the J gene lost 6 bases, with 8 bases spanning the gap. The CDR3 loop spans 12 amino acids. Germline CDR1 reads SGHTA; CDR2 reads FQGNSA. The CDR3 DNA is TGTGCCAGCAGCCTTCAGTTAAACATTCAGTACTTC. Translating gives CASSLQLNIQYF.

The rearrangement uses TRBV7-6 and TRBJ2-5; D remains ambiguous. Germline CDR1 reads SGHVS; CDR2 reads FNYEAQ. Trimming stripped 5 bases from V and 7 bases from J, with 8 bases between. The CDR3 has 11 residues. This chain's CDR3 is CASSLGMTQYF. DNA of the CDR3: TGTGCCAGCAGCCTAGGAATGACCCAGTACTTC.

In DNA, the CDR3 is TGCGCCAGCAGCTTGACCTGGGACACCCGATCCTACGAGCAGTACTTC. This translates into CASSLTWDTRSYEQYF. J is TRBJ2-7 and V is TRBV5-1; perhaps TRBD1 as D (6 bases). Germline loops: CDR1 SGHRS, CDR2 YFSETQ. V lost 1 base and J lost 1, with 15 bases in between. The CDR3 runs to 16 residues.

V gene TRBV2 combines with J gene TRBJ1-5; no clear D. CDR1 is SNHLY and CDR2 is FYNNEI in the germline V gene. The CDR3 sequence is 13 residues long. V was shortened by 6 bases and J by 1 base, with 7 bases between the two germline ends. In DNA form, the CDR3 reads TGTGCCAGCAGCCGGGAGAGCAATCAGCCCCAGCATTTT. This codes for CASSRESNQPQHF.

The chain is built from TRBV4-1 and TRBJ1-1; TRBD1 is a possible D gene (5 bases). The CDR3 is 15 amino acids. The germline V gene encodes CDR1 MGHRA and CDR2 YSYEKL. The V and J ends lost 2 bases and 0 bases respectively, with 10 bases between them. CDR3 protein: CASSQPEDMNTEAFF. The DNA of the CDR3 is TGCGCCAGCAGCCAACCGGAGGACATGAACACTGAAGCTTTCTTT.